The present TCR beta chain was sequenced within a study of T cell responses to AZD1222 COVID-19 vaccine. About this clone: Its antigen remains unidentified.

Broader study findings: Among spike-specific TCRs, nearly half reportedly target unmutated variant regions. Following two doses of AZD1222, Spike-specific TCR breadth and depth rose. It was only a handful of AZD1222 recipients who were seropositive at baseline. The donor group comprised mostly white British people and more females; the analysis possibly underestimated clonal diversity.

The table came from immunoSEQ multiplex PCR; TCRdb's copy has only in-frame clones and leaves some out. The sample includes about 100,000 clones, approximately 92% of them seen just once. Losses at the gene ends were 5 bases for V and 6 bases for J; bases not matched to a gene: 10. The CDR3 spans 15 residues. CDR1 is MNHEY and CDR2 is SVGAGI in the germline V gene. V gene TRBV6-5 combines with J gene TRBJ1-2; 9 nucleotides match TRBD1. This clonotype was obtained from an adult who received the AZD1222 COVID-19 vaccine. The specimen comprised peripheral blood, sampled 28 days after the second AZD1222 dose. The CDR3 DNA reads as TGTGCCAGCAGTCATAACCGGGACAGGGACCATGGCTACACCTTC. Residues: CASSHNRDRDHGYTF.